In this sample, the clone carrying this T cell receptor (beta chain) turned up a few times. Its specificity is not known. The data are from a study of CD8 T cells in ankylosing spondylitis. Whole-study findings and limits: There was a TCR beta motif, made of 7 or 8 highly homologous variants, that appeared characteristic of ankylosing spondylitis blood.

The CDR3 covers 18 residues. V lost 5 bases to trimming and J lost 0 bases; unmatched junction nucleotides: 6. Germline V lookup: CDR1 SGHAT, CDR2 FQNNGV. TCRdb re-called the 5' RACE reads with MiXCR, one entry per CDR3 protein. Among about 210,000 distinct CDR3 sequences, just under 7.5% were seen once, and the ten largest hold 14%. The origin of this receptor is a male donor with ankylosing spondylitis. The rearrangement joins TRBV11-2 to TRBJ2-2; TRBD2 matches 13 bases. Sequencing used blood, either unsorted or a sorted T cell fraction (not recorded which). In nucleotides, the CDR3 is TGTGCCAGCAGCCGAGGACTAGCGGGGGCCTCGAACACCGGGGAGCTGTTTTTT. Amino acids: CASSRGLAGASNTGELFF.